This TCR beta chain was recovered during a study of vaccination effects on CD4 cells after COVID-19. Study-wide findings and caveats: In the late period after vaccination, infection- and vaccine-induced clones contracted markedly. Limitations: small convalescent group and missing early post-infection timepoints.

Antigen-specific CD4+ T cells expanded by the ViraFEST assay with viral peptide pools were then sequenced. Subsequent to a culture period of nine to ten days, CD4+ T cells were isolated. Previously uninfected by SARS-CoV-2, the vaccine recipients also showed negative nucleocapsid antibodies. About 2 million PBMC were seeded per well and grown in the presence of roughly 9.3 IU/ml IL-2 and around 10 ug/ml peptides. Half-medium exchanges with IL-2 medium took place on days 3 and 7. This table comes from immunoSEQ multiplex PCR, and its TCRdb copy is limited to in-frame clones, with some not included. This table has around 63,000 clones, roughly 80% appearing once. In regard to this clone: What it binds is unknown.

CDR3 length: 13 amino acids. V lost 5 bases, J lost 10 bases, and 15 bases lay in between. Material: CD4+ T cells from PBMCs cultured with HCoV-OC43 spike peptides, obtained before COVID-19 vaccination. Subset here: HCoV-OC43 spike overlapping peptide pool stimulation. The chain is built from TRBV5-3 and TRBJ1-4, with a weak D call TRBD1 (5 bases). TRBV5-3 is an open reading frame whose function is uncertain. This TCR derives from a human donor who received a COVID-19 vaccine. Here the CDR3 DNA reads TGTGCCAGAAGACGTACGGGGCCTGGAAAACTGTTTTTT. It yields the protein CARRRTGPGKLFF.